The clone carrying this TCR beta chain came up a few times. The data belong to a study of blood T cell repertoires in COVID-19. The overall study: The United States, Italy and Spain were the sources of the acute and convalescent COVID-19 samples. PBMCs, B-cell-depleted T cells, or T cells provided the cDNA or gDNA that made up the material.

In the study's own analysis: It was from reference gene primer amplification that nucleated cell counts were estimated. The protocol was immunoSEQ multiplex PCR, while the TCRdb copy is restricted to in-frame clones and leaves out a portion. That table is the source of V, J and clone size, and D and trimming were worked out from the DNA. The sample contains roughly 160,000 clones, 65% to 90% of which appear only once. There are 12 residues in the CDR3. Germline V gene sequence: CDR1 LGHDT, CDR2 YNNKEL (reference sequence). V dropped 10 bases and J dropped 8 bases, with 17 bases sitting between them. The sequence derives from a man aged 55 to 70 with acute or convalescent COVID-19. Sequenced: peripheral blood. This sequence joins TRBV3-1 (or the pseudogene TRBV3-2) and TRBJ1-1; D possibly corresponds to TRBD1 (6 bases). The CDR3 sequence: CAINSAQGEAFF. CDR3 DNA sequence: TGTGCCATAAACTCCGCACAGGGCGAAGCTTTCTTT.